The source of this T cell receptor beta chain is a study of chemoradiotherapy in HPV16-positive cancers. About this clone: The target antigen is unknown.

Study results and caveats: During treatment, candidate HPV-specific clones and E7-related motifs expanded in tumor. Only a couple of HPV16-positive patients supplied the functional HPV-specificity definition.

Samples were taken several times over chemoradiotherapy. Germline V CDR1 and CDR2: SEHNR, FQNEAQ (reference sequence). This CDR3 spans 12 amino acids. V was clipped by 1 base and J by 7 bases, with 5 bases between them. The assay was immunoSEQ multiplex PCR, and TCRdb's table has in-frame clones only and misses some. The table shows 55,000 to 85,000 clones, with around nine tenths occurring only once. Specimen: blood, collected from a patient who underwent chemoradiotherapy. V gene TRBV7-9 combines with J gene TRBJ2-1; D gene ambiguous. This clonotype was obtained from a human donor with HPV-associated anogenital cancer. The CDR3 reads CASSLVGNEQFF. The CDR3 DNA sequence: TGTGCCAGCAGCTTAGTGGGGAATGAGCAGTTCTTC.